This T cell receptor beta chain emerged from a study of OX40 agonist ivuxolimab in advanced cancers. Study overall: A history of anti-PD-1, anti-PD-L1 or anti-CTLA-4 therapy was acceptable, and 40% to 45% had some. Two patients with cutaneous melanoma and one with hepatocellular carcinoma, three in total, showed partial responses.

Some clones are missing from TCRdb's copy, which holds only in-frame ones; the method was immunoSEQ multiplex PCR. This sample has about 51,000 clones; almost 90% occur once, and the top ten carry roughly 3.6%. Sampling of blood occurred at baseline, cycle 4 day 1, and cycle 7 day 1. Germline V gene data show CDR1 as SGHVS and CDR2 as FNYEAQ. This CDR3 is 16 amino acids long. Trimming shortened V by 1 base and J by 2 bases, and 13 bases separated the two germline ends. The sample was CD4+ or CD8+ T cells sorted from blood, taken in a trial of the OX40 agonist ivuxolimab. The clonotype was recovered from an adult with an advanced solid tumor such as melanoma, head and neck, liver or kidney cancer. This rearrangement joins TRBV7-6 to TRBJ2-3; D is possibly TRBD1 (5 bases). The CDR3 coding sequence is TGTGCCAGCAGCTTAGGGGCAGGGTCCTCCACAGATACGCAGTATTTT. It is translated as CASSLGAGSSTDTQYF.